A single sample is the source of the 4 T cell receptor beta chains below, sequenced in a study of somatic mutations in cytotoxic T cells in rheumatoid arthritis. Data came from immunoSEQ multiplex PCR; TCRdb stores just in-frame clones and leaves some out. The table shows tens of thousands of clones, with around 87% occurring only once. Sequencing was performed on CD8+ T cells sorted from blood. All receptors derive from an adult with rheumatoid arthritis.

The chain recombines TRBV4-1 with TRBJ2-7; TRBD2 is a possible D gene (5 bases). Trimming cost V 0 bases and J 4 bases, with 7 bases left between them. This CDR3 is 13 amino acids long. From germline, CDR1 is MGHRA and CDR2 YSYEKL. The CDR3 bases are TGCGCCAGCAGCCAAGATCGGGGATACGAGCAGTACTTC. Protein sequence: CASSQDRGYEQYF.

With respect to this clone: The sample has other DNA sequences that encode this CDR3 too. CDR3 sequence: CAWNRDRVDEQYF. In nucleotides, the CDR3 is TGTGCCTGGAACCGGGACAGGGTGGACGAGCAGTACTTC. This chain uses TRBV30 with TRBJ2-7; TRBD1 aligns across 9 bases. V dropped 4 bases and J dropped 5; count of bases not matched to a gene: 6. Germline loops: CDR1 GTSNPN, CDR2 SVGIG (reference sequence). The CDR3 loop spans 13 amino acids.

The chain employs TRBV7-6 and TRBJ2-7; TRBD1 matches 9 bases. V was pared by 0 bases and J by 6 bases, with 6 bases of the junction left unmatched. This CDR3 comprises 15 residues. Per germline, CDR1 SGHVS and CDR2 FNYEAQ. The chain's CDR3 is CASSLAGQGGGEQYF. In DNA form, the CDR3 reads TGTGCCAGCAGCTTAGCGGGACAGGGAGGCGGCGAGCAGTACTTC.

The DNA for the CDR3 is TGTGCCAGCAGAGAGAGAGATACGCAGTATTTT. Translation gives CASRERDTQYF. The genes are TRBV6-5 and TRBJ2-3; D is unresolved. Trimming took off 6 bases at V and 5 bases at J, with 6 bases between the two ends. This CDR3 comprises 11 residues. The germline V gene encodes CDR1 MNHEY and CDR2 SVGAGI.